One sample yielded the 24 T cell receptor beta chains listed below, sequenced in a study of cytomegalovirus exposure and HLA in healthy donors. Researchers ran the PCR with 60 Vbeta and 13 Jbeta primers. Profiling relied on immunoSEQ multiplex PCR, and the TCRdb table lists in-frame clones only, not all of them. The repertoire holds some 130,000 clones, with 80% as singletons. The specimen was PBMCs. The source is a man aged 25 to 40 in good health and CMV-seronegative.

CDR3: CASSTSGSDEQYF. CDR3 bases: TGTGCCAGTAGTACAAGCGGGAGCGACGAGCAGTACTTC. The genes are TRBV19 and TRBJ2-7, with 8 bases matching TRBD2. Per germline, CDR1 LNHDA and CDR2 SQIVND (reference sequence). With 4 bases clipped from V and 5 bases from J, the junction kept 4 bases outside the gene matches. The CDR3 contains 13 residues.

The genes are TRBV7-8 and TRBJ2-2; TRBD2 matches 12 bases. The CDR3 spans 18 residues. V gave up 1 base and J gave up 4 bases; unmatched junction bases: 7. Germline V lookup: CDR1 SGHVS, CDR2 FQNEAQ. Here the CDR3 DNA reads TGTGCCAGCAGCTTAGGACTAGCGGGAGAGTTGGGCACCGGGGAGCTGTTTTTT. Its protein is CASSLGLAGELGTGELFF. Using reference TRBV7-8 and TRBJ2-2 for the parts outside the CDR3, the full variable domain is GAGVSQSPRYKVAKRGQDVALRCDPISGHVSLFWYQQALGQGPEFLTYFQNEAQLDKSGLPSDRFFAERPEGSVSTLKIQRTQQEDSAVYLCASSLGLAGELGTGELFFGEGSRLTVL.

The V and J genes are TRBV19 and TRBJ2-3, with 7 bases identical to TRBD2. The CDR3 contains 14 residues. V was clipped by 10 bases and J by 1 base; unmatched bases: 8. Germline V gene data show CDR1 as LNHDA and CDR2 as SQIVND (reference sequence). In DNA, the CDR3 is TGTGCCACATCGGTGCTAGCGGGCACAGATACGCAGTATTTT. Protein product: CATSVLAGTDTQYF.

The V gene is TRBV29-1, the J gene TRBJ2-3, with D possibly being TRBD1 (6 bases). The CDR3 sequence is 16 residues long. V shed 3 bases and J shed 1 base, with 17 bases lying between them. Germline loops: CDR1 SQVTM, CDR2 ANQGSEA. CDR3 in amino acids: CSVDTPKSGGTDTQYF. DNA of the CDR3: TGCAGCGTTGACACCCCGAAGTCAGGGGGCACAGATACGCAGTATTTT.

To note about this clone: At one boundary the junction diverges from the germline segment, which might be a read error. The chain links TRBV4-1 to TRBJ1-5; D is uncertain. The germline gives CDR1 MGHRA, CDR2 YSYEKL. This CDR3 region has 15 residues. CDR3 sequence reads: CASSQGEWGYQPQNF. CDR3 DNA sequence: TGCGCCAGCAGCCAAGGGGAGTGGGGATATCAGCCCCAGAATTTT.

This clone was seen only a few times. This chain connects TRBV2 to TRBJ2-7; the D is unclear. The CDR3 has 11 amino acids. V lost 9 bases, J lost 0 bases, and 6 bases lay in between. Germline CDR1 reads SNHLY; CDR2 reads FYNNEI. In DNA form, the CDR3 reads TGTGCCAGTGGGCCCTCCTACGAGCAGTACTTC. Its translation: CASGPSYEQYF.

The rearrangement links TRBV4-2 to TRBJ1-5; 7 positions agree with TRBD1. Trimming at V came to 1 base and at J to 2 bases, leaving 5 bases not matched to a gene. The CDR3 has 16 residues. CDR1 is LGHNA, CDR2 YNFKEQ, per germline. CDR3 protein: CASSQGTGLGNQPQHF. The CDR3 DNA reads TGTGCCAGCAGCCAAGGGACAGGCCTGGGCAATCAGCCCCAGCATTTT.

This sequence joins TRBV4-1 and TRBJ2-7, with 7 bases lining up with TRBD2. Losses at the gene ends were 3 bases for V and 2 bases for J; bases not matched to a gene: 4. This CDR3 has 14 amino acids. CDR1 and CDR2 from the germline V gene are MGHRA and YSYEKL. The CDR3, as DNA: TGCGCCAGCAGCCAGACGGCGGGAGCCTACGAGCAGTACTTC. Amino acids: CASSQTAGAYEQYF.

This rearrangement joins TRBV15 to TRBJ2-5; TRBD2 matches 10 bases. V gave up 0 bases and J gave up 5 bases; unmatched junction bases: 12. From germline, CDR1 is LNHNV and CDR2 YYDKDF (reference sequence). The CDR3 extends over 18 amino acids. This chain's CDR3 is CATSRDGPAGGPGETQYF. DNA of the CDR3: TGTGCCACCAGCAGAGATGGCCCAGCGGGAGGGCCTGGGGAGACCCAGTACTTC.

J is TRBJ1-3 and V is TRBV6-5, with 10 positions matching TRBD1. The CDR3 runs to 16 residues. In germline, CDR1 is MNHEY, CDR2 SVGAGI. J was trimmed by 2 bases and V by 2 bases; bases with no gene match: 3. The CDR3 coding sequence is TGTGCCAGCAGTTACGGGGACAGGGGCGCTGGAAACACCATATATTTT. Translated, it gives CASSYGDRGAGNTIYF.

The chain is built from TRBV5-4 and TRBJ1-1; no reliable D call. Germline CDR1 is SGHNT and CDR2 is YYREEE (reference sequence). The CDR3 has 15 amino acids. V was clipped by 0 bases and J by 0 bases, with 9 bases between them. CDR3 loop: CASSLGVTMNTEAFF. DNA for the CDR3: TGTGCCAGCAGCTTGGGCGTGACAATGAACACTGAAGCTTTCTTT.

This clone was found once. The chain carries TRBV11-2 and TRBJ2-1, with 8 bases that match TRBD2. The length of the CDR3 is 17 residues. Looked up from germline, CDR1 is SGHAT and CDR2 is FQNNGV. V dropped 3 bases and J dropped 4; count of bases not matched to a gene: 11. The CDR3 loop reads CASSLGGSIAGYNEQFF. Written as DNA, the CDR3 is TGTGCCAGCAGCTTGGGGGGGTCTATAGCGGGGTACAATGAGCAGTTCTTC. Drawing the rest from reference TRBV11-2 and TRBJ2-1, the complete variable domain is EAGVAQSPRYKIIEKRQSVAFWCNPISGHATLYWYQQILGQGPKLLIQFQNNGVVDDSQLPKDRFSAERLKGVDSTLKIQPAKLEDSAVYLCASSLGGSIAGYNEQFFGPGTRLTVL.

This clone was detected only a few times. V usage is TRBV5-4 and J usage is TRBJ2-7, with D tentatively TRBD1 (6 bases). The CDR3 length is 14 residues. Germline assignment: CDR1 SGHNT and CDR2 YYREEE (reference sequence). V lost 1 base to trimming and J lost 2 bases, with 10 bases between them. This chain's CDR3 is CASSLTGYPYEQYF. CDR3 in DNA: TGTGCCAGCAGCTTGACAGGGTACCCCTACGAGCAGTACTTC.

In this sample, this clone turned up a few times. The CDR3 sequence is CATHLNTEAFF. CDR3 DNA: TGTGCCACTCACTTGAACACTGAAGCTTTCTTT. The chain employs TRBV19 and TRBJ1-1; D uncertain. Per germline, CDR1 LNHDA and CDR2 SQIVND (reference sequence). Trimming removed 10 bases from V and 0 bases from J, with 6 bases in between. The CDR3 covers 11 residues.

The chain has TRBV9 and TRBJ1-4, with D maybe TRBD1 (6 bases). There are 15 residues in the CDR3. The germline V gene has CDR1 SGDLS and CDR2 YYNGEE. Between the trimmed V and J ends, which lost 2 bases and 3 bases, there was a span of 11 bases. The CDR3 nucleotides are TGTGCCAGCAGCGTGATACAGGGTTCTAATGAAAAACTGTTTTTT. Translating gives CASSVIQGSNEKLFF.

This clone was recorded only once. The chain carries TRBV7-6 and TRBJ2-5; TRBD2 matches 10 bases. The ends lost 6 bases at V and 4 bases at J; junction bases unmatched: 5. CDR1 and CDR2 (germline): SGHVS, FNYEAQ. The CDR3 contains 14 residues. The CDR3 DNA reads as TGTGCCAGCAGTTTAATAGCGGGAGGAGAGACCCAGTACTTC. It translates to CASSLIAGGETQYF.

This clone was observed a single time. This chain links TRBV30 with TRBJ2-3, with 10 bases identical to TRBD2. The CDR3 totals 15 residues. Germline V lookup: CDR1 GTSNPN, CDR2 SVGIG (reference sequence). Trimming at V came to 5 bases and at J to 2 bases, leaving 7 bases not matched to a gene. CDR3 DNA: TGTGCCTGGTGTAGGCTAGCGGGAGCCACAGATACGCAGTATTTT. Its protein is CAWCRLAGATDTQYF.

The CDR3, as DNA: TGTGCCAGCAGCTTCCCGGGACAGTCAACCTACGAGCAGTACTTC. Amino acids: CASSFPGQSTYEQYF. V gene TRBV5-4 combines with J gene TRBJ2-7; 7 bases map to TRBD1. The germline gives CDR1 SGHNT, CDR2 YYREEE (reference sequence). The CDR3 is 15 residues long. The V and J ends lost 2 bases and 2 bases, in that order; junction bases with no gene match: 7.

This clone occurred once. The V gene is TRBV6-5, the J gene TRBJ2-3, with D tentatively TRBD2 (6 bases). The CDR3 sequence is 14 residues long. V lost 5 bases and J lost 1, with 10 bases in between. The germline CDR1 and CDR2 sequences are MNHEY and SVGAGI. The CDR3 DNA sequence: TGTGCCAGCAGTCGGGACTTCCGCACAGATACGCAGTATTTT. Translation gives CASSRDFRTDTQYF.

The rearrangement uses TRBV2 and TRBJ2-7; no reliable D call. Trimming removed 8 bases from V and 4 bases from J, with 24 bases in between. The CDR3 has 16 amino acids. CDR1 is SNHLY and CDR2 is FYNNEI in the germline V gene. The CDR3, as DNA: TGTGCCAGCGGCGGATATCGTGGCGGTGGAACATACGAGCAGTACTTC. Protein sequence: CASGGYRGGGTYEQYF.

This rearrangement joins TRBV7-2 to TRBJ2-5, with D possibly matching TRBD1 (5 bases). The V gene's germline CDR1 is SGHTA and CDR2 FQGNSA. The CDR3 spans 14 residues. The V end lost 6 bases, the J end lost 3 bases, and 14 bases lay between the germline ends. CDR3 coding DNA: TGTGCCAGCAGAAGAAGACAGATTGAAGAGACCCAGTACTTC. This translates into CASRRRQIEETQYF.

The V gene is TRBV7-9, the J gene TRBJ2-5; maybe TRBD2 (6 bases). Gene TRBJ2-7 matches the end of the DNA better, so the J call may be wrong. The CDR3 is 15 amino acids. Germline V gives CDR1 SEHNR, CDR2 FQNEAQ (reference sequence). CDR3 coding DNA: TGTGCCAGCAGCTTTGGGGGAGGTGGACCCTACGAGCAGTACTTC. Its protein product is CASSFGGGGPYEQYF.

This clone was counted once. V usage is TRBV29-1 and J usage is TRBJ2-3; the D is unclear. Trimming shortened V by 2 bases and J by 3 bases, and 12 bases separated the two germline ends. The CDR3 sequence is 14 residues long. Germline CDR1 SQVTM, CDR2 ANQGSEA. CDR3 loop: CSVERPRRTDTQYF. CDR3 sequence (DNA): TGCAGCGTTGAAAGACCGCGGCGGACAGATACGCAGTATTTT.

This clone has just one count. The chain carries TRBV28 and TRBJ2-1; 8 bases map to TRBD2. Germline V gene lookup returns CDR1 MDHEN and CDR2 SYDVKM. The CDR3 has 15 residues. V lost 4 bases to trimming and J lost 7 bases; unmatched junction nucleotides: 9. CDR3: CASSSNGRALNEQFF. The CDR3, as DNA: TGTGCCAGCAGTTCAAACGGGAGGGCCTTAAATGAGCAGTTCTTC.